This record looks at one T cell receptor beta chain sequence and its context. Which antigen it targets is not known. No base qualities exist here, and no much larger clone lies one base off it. These data originate in a study of low-dose radiotherapy and immunotherapy resistance in tumors (dated by TCRdb to between 2020 and 2023). As for the study more broadly: Cohort 1 received 0.5 Gy per fraction every 2 weeks, with a prescribed total PTV dose of 6.5 Gy. In Cohort 2, 1 Gy per fraction was delivered every two weeks, for a total of 13 Gy over 26 weeks. Nivolumab and ipilimumab were both given intravenously, with nivolumab at a 240 mg flat dose every two weeks and ipilimumab at 1 mg/kg every six weeks. Cyclophosphamide 200 mg/m2 was given intravenously every two weeks, one day before each radiation and immunotherapy administration. Starting on cycle 1 day 1, patients took 300 mg of aspirin by mouth once a day for four cycles. Randomization of trial participants into treatment groups was not performed. The translational analysis covered eight patients: three from the first dose cohort and the first five from the second dose cohort.

Here V drops 3 bases and J drops 5 bases, and the junction holds 6 bases not matched to any gene. Reading the germline V gene gives CDR1 ENHRY and CDR2 SYGVKD. Taken from cysteine to phenylalanine, the CDR3 has 16 residues. Of the read, only the CDR3 DNA is kept; its 48 bases are in frame from base 1. The time point label corresponds to: after trial treatment. The treatment or condition tag for this specimen amounts to: LDRT plus nivolumab, ipilimumab, low-dose cyclophosphamide and aspirin (RACIN trial). The donors took part in RACIN, a single-arm, phase I, dose-escalation trial that combined nivolumab, ipilimumab, aspirin, low-dose cyclophosphamide and low-dose radiotherapy. Patients were eligible if they had advanced solid tumors that were TIL-negative. The sequencer listed for this sample is Illumina HiSeq 2500. First-strand cDNA was synthesized with Superscript III and a set of TRAV- and TRBV-specific primers, covering both TCRalpha and TCRbeta chains. An approximately 18-cycle PCR with Phusion amplified the TCRs, pairing a constant-region primer with the adapter that was attached to the V primers. Isolated mRNA was amplified with the MessageAmp II aRNA Amplification Kit, using an approximately 17-hour in vitro transcription at 37°C. The Dynabeads mRNA DIRECT Purification Kit was used to isolate mRNA for TCR sequencing. A second roughly 25-cycle Phusion PCR added indexed Illumina adapters, and products were purified with AMPure XP beads. The published analysis was carried out like this. Using custom Perl scripts, TCR sequences that encoded the same protein were pooled, out-of-frame sequences were dropped, and the abundance of each clonotype was calculated. The analysis excluded TCR sequences that were supported by just one read. Repertoire metrics included Shannon entropy, Gini index, clonality, richness, and frequency of TCRs shared between repertoires. Starting from the raw public reads, TCRdb applied fastp trimming at Q25, assembled clones with MiXCR and retained in-frame beta chains. Every entry covers one CDR3 protein and lists the most common genes and DNA from its rows. TCRdb's processing, not the authors' own work, is the source of the V and J calls. The sample profile shows roughly 100,000 distinct CDR3 sequences; 20% to 25% of them were found once. 9.5% to 15% of the sample rests with the top ten.

The receptor chain draws on TRBV10-3 and TRBJ2-2; 10 central nucleotides agree with TRBD2. The source material was PBMCs, sampled after low-dose radiotherapy plus immunotherapy. The origin of this receptor is a female donor with ovarian cancer. The nucleotide sequence is TGTGCCATCAGTGACGCTAGCGGGAGAAATACCGGGGAGCTGTTTTTT. The encoded protein is CAISDASGRNTGELFF.